Detailed here is one T cell receptor beta chain. Germline-derived CDR1 and CDR2 are MNHNS and SASEGT. The CDR3 totals 13 residues. Deletions cut 3 bases from V and 4 bases from J, with 4 bases between. Using immunoSEQ multiplex PCR, the repertoire was profiled, and TCRdb retains in-frame clones only, with some absent. Found here are 55,000 to 75,000 clones, 90% to 95% of them singletons; the top ten hold around 2.4%. The source of the sample is a study of T cell changes during pregnancy in multiple sclerosis. The sequence derives from a female donor in good health, enrolled as a control in a pregnancy study. The sample consisted of peripheral blood, taken in the third trimester of pregnancy. The rearrangement links TRBV6-1 to TRBJ2-6; the D is unclear. CDR3 region: CASSDRGANVLTF. Here the CDR3 DNA reads TGTGCCAGCAGTGACAGAGGGGCCAACGTCCTGACTTTC.